This T cell receptor (beta chain) was recovered during a study of identical twins. A universal primer site was created by template switching, with the cDNA bearing unique molecular identifiers. TCRdb redid the calling of the 5' RACE reads with MiXCR, one entry per CDR3 protein. The repertoire holds 200,000 or so distinct CDR3 sequences, with around 8.1% as singletons. From germline, CDR1 is SGHNT and CDR2 YENEEA. Trimming shortened V by 0 bases and J by 0 bases, and 10 bases separated the two germline ends. This CDR3 has 16 amino acids. This clonotype was seen at least ten times. Its specificity is unknown. Broader study findings: Insertions were fewer in abundant cord blood beta clonotypes, whereas memory repertoires showed none of this pattern. Rather than following the same donors, the conclusions depended on cross-sectional statistical analysis.

Among all donors, each was a healthy Caucasian. These data are also associated with another study on yellow fever vaccine responses in identical twins.

Sequencing used memory (CD45RO+) T cells sorted from blood. V and J are TRBV11-3 and TRBJ2-3; D is undetermined. The clonotype was recovered from a woman aged 18 to 35 in good health. DNA of the CDR3: TGTGCCAGCAGCTTAGACTCGGGTCCCAGCACAGATACGCAGTATTTT. It translates to CASSLDSGPSTDTQYF.